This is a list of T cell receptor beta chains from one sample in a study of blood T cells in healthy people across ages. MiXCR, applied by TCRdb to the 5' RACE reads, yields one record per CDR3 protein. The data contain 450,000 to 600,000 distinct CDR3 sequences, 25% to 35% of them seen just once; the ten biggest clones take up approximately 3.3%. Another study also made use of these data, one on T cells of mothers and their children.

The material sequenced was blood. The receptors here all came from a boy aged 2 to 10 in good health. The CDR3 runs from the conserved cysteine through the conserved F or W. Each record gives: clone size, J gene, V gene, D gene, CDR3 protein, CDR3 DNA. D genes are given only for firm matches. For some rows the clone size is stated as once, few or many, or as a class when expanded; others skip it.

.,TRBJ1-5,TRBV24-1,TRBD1,CASDRASRPQHF,TGTGCCTCCGACAGGGCTTCACGGCCCCAGCATTTT
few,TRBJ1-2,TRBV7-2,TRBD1,CACSSGGGYTF,TGTGCCTGCAGCTCAGGGGGTGGCTACACCTTC
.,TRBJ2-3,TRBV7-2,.,CASSSSGIASTQYF,TGTGCCAGCAGCTCCAGTGGTATTGCATCAACGCAGTATTTT
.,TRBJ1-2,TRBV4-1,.,CASSPDQANYGYTF,TGCGCCAGCAGCCCGGACCAAGCTAACTATGGCTACACCTTC
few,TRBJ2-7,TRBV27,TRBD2,CASTPSGLAGEQYF,TGTGCCAGCACCCCGTCGGGACTAGCAGGCGAGCAGTACTTC
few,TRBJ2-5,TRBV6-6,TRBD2,CASASSGREGTQYF,TGTGCCAGCGCGTCTAGCGGGAGGGAGGGGACCCAGTACTTC
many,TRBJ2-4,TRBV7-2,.,CASSNLVAKNIQYF,TGTGCCAGCAGCAACCTGGTAGCCAAAAACATTCAGTACTTC
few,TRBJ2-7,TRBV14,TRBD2,CASSQLAGGPIEQYF,TGTGCCAGCAGCCAACTAGCGGGAGGGCCGATCGAGCAGTACTTC
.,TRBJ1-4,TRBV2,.,CASSEARGWNEKLFF,TGTGCCAGCAGTGAAGCTAGGGGGTGGAATGAAAAACTGTTTTTT
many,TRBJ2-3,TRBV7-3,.,CASSPNFAGTDTQYF,TGTGCCAGCAGCCCTAACTTTGCTGGTACAGATACGCAGTATTTT
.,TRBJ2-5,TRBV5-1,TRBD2,CASSLVEAGGETQYF,TGCGCCAGCAGCTTGGTTGAGGCGGGAGGAGAGACCCAGTACTTC
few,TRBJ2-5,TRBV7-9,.,CASSLGGDFLGQETQYF,TGTGCCAGCAGCTTAGGGGGGGACTTTCTGGGGCAAGAGACCCAGTACTTC
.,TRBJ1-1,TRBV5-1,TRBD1,CASSGGTGGSNTEAFF,TGCGCCAGCAGCGGTGGGACAGGGGGTTCGAACACTGAAGCTTTCTTT
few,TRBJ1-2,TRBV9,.,CASSVEREGGYTF,TGTGCCAGCAGCGTAGAGAGGGAAGGTGGCTACACCTTC
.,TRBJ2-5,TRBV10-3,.,CAISESAVAQETQYF,TGTGCCATCAGTGAGTCAGCGGTAGCTCAAGAGACCCAGTACTTC
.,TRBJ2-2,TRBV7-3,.,CASSQNGGELFF,TGTGCCAGCAGCCAAAACGGGGGGGAGCTGTTTTTT
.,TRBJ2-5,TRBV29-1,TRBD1,CSVEDLDRGYEETQYF,TGCAGCGTTGAAGATCTGGACAGGGGGTACGAAGAGACCCAGTACTTC
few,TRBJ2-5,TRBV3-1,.,CASSQGSGRETQYF,TGTGCCAGCAGCCAAGGGTCAGGGCGGGAGACCCAGTACTTC
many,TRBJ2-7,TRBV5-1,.,CASSDQGYEQYF,TGCGCCAGCAGCGACCAGGGCTACGAGCAGTACTTC
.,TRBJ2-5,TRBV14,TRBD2,CASSQERGGSQETQYF,TGTGCCAGCAGCCAAGAGCGCGGGGGGTCACAAGAGACCCAGTACTTC
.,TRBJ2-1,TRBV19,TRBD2,CASSLISGGEQFF,TGTGCCAGTAGCCTCATTTCGGGGGGTGAGCAGTTCTTC
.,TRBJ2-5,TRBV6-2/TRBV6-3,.,CASSPTSNYEQYF,TGTGCCAGCAGTCCGACTAGTAACTACGAACAGTACTTC
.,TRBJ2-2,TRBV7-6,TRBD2,CASSLALSGSGTGELFF,TGTGCCAGCAGCTTAGCGCTCAGCGGGAGTGGAACCGGGGAGCTGTTTTTT
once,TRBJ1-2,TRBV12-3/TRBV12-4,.,CASSRAPDFYTF,TGTGCCAGCAGCCGCGCTCCGGACTTCTACACCTTC
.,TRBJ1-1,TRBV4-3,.,CASSQFPDRPTEAFF,TGCGCCAGCAGCCAATTCCCGGACCGGCCCACTGAAGCTTTCTTT
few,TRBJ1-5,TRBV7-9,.,CASSLALGENQPQHF,TGTGCCAGCAGCTTAGCGTTAGGGGAGAATCAGCCCCAGCATTTT
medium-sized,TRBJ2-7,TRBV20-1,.,CSARDQGLWYF,TGCAGTGCTAGAGATCAGGGATTGTGGTACTTC
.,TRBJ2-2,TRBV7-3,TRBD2,CASSERAGSNTGELFF,TGTGCCAGCAGTGAGAGAGCGGGGTCTAACACCGGGGAGCTGTTTTTT
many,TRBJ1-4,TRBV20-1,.,CSARDLGGTTNEKLFF,TGCAGTGCTAGAGATTTGGGGGGTACAACTAATGAAAAACTGTTTTTT
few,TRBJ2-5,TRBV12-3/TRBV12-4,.,CASSLITGGAHQETQYF,TGTGCCAGCAGTTTAATAACAGGGGGGGCCCATCAAGAGACCCAGTACTTC
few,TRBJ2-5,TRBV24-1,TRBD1,CATSDLDREETQYF,TGTGCCACCAGTGATTTGGACAGGGAAGAGACCCAGTACTTC
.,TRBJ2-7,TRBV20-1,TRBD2,CSARLAENYEQYF,TGCAGTGCTAGACTAGCGGAGAACTACGAGCAGTACTTC
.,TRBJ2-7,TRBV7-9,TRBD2,CASSSPFSSGGAKSYEQYF,TGTGCCAGCAGCTCGCCCTTTTCTAGCGGAGGGGCCAAATCCTACGAGCAGTACTTC
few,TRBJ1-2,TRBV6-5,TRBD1,CASSYSGTGRYGYTF,TGTGCCAGCAGTTACTCCGGGACAGGTCGCTATGGCTACACCTTC
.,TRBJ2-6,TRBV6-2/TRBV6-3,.,CASRTDSGANVLTF,TGTGCCAGCCGGACAGATTCTGGGGCCAACGTCCTGACTTTC
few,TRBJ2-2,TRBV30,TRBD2,CAWSLLAGGPRPGELFF,TGTGCCTGGAGTCTCCTGGCGGGGGGGCCGAGACCCGGGGAGCTGTTTTTT
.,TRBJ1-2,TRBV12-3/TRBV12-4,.,CASSLYREREYGYTF,TGTGCCAGCAGTTTGTACAGGGAAAGGGAATATGGCTACACCTTC
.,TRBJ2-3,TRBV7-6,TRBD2,CASVGAGADTQYF,TGTGCCAGCGTAGGGGCGGGAGCAGATACGCAGTATTTT
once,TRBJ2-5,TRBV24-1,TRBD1,CATSEGTGKKPMYQEIQYF,TGTGCCACCAGTGAAGGGACAGGGAAGAAACCCATGTACCAAGAGATCCAGTACTTC
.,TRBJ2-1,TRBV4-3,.,CASSQVWADHNEQFF,TGCGCCAGCAGCCAGGTATGGGCGGATCACAATGAGCAGTTCTTC
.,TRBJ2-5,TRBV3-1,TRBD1,CASSKQGWETQYF,TGTGCCAGCAGCAAACAGGGGTGGGAGACCCAGTACTTC
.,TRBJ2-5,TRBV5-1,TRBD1,CASSLGGRDAQETQYF,TGCGCCAGCAGCTTAGGGGGCCGGGACGCTCAAGAGACCCAGTACTTC
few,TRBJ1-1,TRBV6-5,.,CASSRGVAEAFF,TGTGCCAGCAGCCGGGGGGTGGCGGAAGCTTTCTTT
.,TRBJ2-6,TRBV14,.,CASSHSGAGANVLTF,TGTGCCAGCAGCCATTCTGGGGCTGGGGCCAACGTCCTGACTTTC
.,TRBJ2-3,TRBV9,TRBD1,CASSPTGVPDTQYF,TGTGCCAGCAGCCCGACAGGGGTGCCAGATACGCAGTATTTT
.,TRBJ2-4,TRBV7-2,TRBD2,CASSLGSGGAQNIQYF,TGTGCCAGCAGCTTAGGTAGCGGGGGGGCCCAAAACATTCAGTACTTC
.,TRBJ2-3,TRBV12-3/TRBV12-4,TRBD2,CASSGLGSGRVSDTQYF,TGTGCCAGCAGTGGCCTTGGGAGCGGGAGGGTATCAGATACGCAGTATTTT
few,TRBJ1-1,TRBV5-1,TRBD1,CASSPGTAGGMNTEAFF,TGCGCCAGCAGCCCAGGGACAGCGGGCGGAATGAACACTGAAGCTTTCTTT
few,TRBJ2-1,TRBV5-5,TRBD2,CASSPTAGGLNEQFF,TGTGCCAGCAGCCCCACAGCGGGAGGATTGAATGAGCAGTTCTTC
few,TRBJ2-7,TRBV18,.,CASSPRGSVREQYF,TGTGCCAGCTCACCACGTGGTTCGGTCCGTGAGCAGTACTTC
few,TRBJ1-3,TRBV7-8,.,CASSSDWDSGNTIYF,TGTGCCAGCAGCTCTGACTGGGACTCTGGAAACACCATATATTTT
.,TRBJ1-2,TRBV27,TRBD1,CASSMGQGGNYGYTF,TGTGCCAGCAGTATGGGACAGGGTGGTAACTATGGCTACACCTTC